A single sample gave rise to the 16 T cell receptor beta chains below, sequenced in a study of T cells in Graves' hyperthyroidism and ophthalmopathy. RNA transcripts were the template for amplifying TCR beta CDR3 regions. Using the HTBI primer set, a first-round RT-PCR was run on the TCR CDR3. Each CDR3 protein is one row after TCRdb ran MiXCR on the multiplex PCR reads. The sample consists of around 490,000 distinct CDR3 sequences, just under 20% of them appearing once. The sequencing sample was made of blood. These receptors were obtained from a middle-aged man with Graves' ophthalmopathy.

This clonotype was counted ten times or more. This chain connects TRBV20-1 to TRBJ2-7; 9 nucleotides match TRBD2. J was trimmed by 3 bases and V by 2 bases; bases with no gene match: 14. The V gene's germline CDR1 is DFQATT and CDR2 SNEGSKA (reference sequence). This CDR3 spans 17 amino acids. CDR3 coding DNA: TGCAGTGCTAGAAAACCCTCCGGGACTAGCTTCTACTACGAGCAGTACTTC. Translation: CSARKPSGTSFYYEQYF.

The CDR3 region is CASSLGFTYGYTF. CDR3 sequence (DNA): TGTGCCAGCAGCTTAGGGTTCACCTATGGCTACACCTTC. The chain carries TRBV7-2 and TRBJ1-2; D is undetermined. Trimming removed 1 base from V and 4 bases from J, with 7 bases in between. There are 13 residues in the CDR3. In germline, CDR1 is SGHTA, CDR2 FQGNSA.

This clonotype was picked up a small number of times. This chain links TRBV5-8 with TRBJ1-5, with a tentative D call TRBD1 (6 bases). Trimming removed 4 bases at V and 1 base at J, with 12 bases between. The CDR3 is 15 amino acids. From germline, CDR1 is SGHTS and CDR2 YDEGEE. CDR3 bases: TGTGCCAGCAGCCGGATACAGGGAAGCAATCAGCCCCAGCATTTT. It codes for CASSRIQGSNQPQHF.

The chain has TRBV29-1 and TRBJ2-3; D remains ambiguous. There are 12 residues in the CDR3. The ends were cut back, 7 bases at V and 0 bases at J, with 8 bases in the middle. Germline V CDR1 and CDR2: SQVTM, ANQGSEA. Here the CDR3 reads CSADLSTDTQYF. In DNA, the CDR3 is TGCAGCGCTGACCTTAGCACAGATACGCAGTATTTT.

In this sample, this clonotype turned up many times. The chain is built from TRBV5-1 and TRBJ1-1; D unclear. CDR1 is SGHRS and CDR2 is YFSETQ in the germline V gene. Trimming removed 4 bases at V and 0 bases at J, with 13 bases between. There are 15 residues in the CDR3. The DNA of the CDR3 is TGCGCCAGCAGCACGGTTAGGGCCTTGAACACTGAAGCTTTCTTT. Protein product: CASSTVRALNTEAFF.

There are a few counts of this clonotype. The CDR3: CASSLGSIQGLSYNEQFF. The CDR3 region has the DNA TGTGCCAGCAGCTTAGGGTCTATCCAAGGCCTCTCCTACAATGAGCAGTTCTTC. The chain carries TRBV7-9 and TRBJ2-1; the D is unclear. The V gene's germline CDR1 is SEHNR and CDR2 FQNEAQ (reference sequence). V gave up 1 base and J gave up 0 bases, with 16 bases separating them. The CDR3 runs to 18 residues.

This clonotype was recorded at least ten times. The CDR3 DNA reads TGTGCCAGCAGCTTAACCGGAGGGAGCTCCTACAATGAGCAGTTCTTC. This codes for CASSLTGGSSYNEQFF. The chain combines TRBV7-3 with TRBJ2-1, with a weak D call TRBD2 (6 bases). The CDR3 extends over 16 amino acids. V was pared by 0 bases and J by 0 bases, with 9 bases between. Germline-derived CDR1 and CDR2 are SGHTA and FQGTGA.

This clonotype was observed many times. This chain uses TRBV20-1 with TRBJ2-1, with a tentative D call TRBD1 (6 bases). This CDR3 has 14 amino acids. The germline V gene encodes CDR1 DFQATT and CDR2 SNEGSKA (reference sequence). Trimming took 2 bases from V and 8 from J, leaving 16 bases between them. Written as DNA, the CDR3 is TGCAGTGCTAGATCTGAGAGACCAGGGGATGAGCAGTTCTTC. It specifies CSARSERPGDEQFF.

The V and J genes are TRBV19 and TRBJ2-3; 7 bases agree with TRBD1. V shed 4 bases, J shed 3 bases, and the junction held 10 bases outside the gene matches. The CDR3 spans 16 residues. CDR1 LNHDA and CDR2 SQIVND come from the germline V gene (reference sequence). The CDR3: CASSNRGMVATDTQYF. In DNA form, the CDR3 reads TGTGCCAGTAGTAACAGGGGTATGGTGGCAACAGATACGCAGTATTTT.

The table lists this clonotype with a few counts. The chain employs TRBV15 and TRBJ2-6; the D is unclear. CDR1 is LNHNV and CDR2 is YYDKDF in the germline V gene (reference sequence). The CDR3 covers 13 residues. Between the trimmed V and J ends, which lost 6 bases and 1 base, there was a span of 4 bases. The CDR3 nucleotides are TGTGCCACCAGGGGGTCTGGGGCCAACGTCCTGACTTTC. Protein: CATRGSGANVLTF.

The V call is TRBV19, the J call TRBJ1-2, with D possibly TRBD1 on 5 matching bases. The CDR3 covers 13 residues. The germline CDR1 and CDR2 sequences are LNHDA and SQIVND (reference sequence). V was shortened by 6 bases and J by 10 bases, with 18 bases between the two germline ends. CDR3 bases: TGTGCCAGTAGCATTTTCCCGACAGATGACTACACCTTC. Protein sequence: CASSIFPTDDYTF.

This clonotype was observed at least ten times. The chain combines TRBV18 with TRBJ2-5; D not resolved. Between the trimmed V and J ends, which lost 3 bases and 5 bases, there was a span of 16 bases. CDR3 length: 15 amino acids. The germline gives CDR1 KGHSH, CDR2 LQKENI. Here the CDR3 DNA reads TGTGCCAGCTCACCCACCGTCGGTCAAGGGGAGACCCAGTACTTC. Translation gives CASSPTVGQGETQYF. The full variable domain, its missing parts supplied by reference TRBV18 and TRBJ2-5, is NAGVMQNPRHLVRRRGQEARLRCSPMKGHSHVYWYRQLPEEGLKFMVYLQKENIIDESGMPKERFSAEFPKEGPSILRIQQVVRGDSAAYFCASSPTVGQGETQYFGPGTRLLVL.

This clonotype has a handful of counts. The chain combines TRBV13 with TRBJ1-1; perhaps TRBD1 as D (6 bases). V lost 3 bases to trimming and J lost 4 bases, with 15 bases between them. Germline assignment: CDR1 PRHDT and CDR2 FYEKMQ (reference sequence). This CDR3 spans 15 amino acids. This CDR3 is CASSLVGARGTEAFF. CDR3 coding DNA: TGTGCCAGCAGCTTGGTGGGGGCGCGGGGCACTGAAGCTTTCTTT.

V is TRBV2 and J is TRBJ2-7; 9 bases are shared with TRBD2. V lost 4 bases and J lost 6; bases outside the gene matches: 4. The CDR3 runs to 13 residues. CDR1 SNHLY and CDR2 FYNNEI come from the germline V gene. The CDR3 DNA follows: TGTGCCAGCAGTGTTCTAGCGGGATCCGAGCAGTACTTC. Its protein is CASSVLAGSEQYF.

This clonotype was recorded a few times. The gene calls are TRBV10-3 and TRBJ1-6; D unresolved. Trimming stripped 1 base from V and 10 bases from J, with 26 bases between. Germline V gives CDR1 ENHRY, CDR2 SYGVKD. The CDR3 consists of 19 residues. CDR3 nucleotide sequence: TGTGCCATCAGTGAGTGGGAGGTTCCCCCCGGCGTCGAGGGATCACCCCTCCACTTT. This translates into CAISEWEVPPGVEGSPLHF.

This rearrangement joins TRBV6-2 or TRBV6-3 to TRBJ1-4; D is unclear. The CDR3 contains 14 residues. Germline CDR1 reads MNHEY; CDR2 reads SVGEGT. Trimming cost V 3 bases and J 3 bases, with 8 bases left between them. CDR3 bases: TGTGCCAGCAGTTATCGGGCAGCTAATGAAAAACTGTTTTTT. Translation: CASSYRAANEKLFF.